Listed below are T cell receptor beta chains from one sample, sequenced in a study of blood T cell repertoires in COVID-19. Sequencing was performed with immunoSEQ multiplex PCR; in TCRdb, only in-frame clones are kept and a portion is missing. The table records under 150,000 clones, around 78% of them present only once. Material: peripheral blood. These receptors all come from a human donor in a cohort sampled during active COVID-19. The CDR3 runs from the conserved cysteine through the conserved F or W. Fields, in order: clone size, V gene, J gene, D gene, CDR3 DNA, CDR3 protein. D genes are given only for firm matches. Size values are once, few and many counts, or a class for expanded clones, and some rows have none.

>.|TRBV19|TRBJ1-1|TRBD1
TGTGCCAGTAGGAGACAGGGGGCGGTTGAAGCTTTCTTT
CASRRQGAVEAFF
>.|TRBV4-1|TRBJ1-1|.
TGCGCCAGCAGCCAACGATGGGTGCGTGGGCTTGAAGCTTTCTTT
CASSQRWVRGLEAFF
>once|TRBV28|TRBJ1-2|TRBD1
TGTGCCAGCAGTTCAGGAGACAGGGCCCTCGGCACCTTC
CASSSGDRALGTF
>.|TRBV7-6|TRBJ2-2|TRBD2
TGTGCCAGCAGCTTTAAGGGACTAGCGGGCGGCGAAAACACCGGGGAGCTGTTTTTT
CASSFKGLAGGENTGELFF
>.|TRBV5-6|TRBJ1-6|TRBD1
TGTGCCAGCAGCTTGCCGGGACAGGGGAATTACTCACCCCTCCACTTT
CASSLPGQGNYSPLHF
>.|TRBV7-9|TRBJ2-5|TRBD2
TGTGCCAGCAGCTTACGAGCACTTAGCGGGGGGGGACCCCAAGAGACCCAGTACTTC
CASSLRALSGGGPQETQYF
>.|TRBV5-1|TRBJ2-3|TRBD2
TGCGCCAGCAGCTCCGCTAGCGGGGGCCTGGGCACAGATACGCAGTATTTT
CASSSASGGLGTDTQYF
>.|TRBV28|TRBJ2-7|TRBD2
TGTGCCAGCAGTTCGCCAACTAGCGGTTCCACCTACGAGCAGTACTTC
CASSSPTSGSTYEQYF
>.|TRBV6-5|TRBJ1-1|TRBD1
TGTGCCAGCAGGCCCAGACAGGGGGCGAACACTGAAGCTTTCTTT
CASRPRQGANTEAFF
>.|TRBV15|TRBJ1-5|TRBD1
TGTGCCACCAGCAGCACAGGGGGCTCTCAGCCCCAGCATTTT
CATSSTGGSQPQHF
>.|TRBV5-8|TRBJ2-5|TRBD2
TGTGCCAGCAGCTTGGTAAAGACTAGCGGGGGCCCGCAAGAGACCCAGTACTTC
CASSLVKTSGGPQETQYF
>.|TRBV5-1|TRBJ1-1|.
TGCGCCAGCAGCCTGTTAACAGCCGCGAACACTGAAGCTTTCTTT
CASSLLTAANTEAFF
>.|TRBV28|TRBJ2-1|TRBD2
TGTGCCAGCAGTTCGGGAGGCAGGGATTTCTACAATGAGCAGTTCTTC
CASSSGGRDFYNEQFF
>.|TRBV4-1|TRBJ1-1|TRBD1
TGCGCCAGCAGCCAAGAGAGGATAACAGGGGAAGGGGGCACTGAAGCTTTCTTT
CASSQERITGEGGTEAFF
>.|TRBV27|TRBJ2-7|.
TGTGCCAGCAGTTTGAACAACTACGGCTCCTACGAGCAGTACTTC
CASSLNNYGSYEQYF
>.|TRBV21-1|TRBJ2-1|.
TGTGCCAGCGAAACCTGGACAGGGTGGCTCTCTGAGCAGTTCTTC
CASETWTGWLSEQFF
>.|TRBV21-1|TRBJ2-2|.
TGTGCCAGCAGCAAAGTGTGGGAACAGGGGGCTACCCACTGGAACACCGGGGAGCTGTTTTTT
CASSKVWEQGATHWNTGELFF
>few|TRBV3-1/TRBV3-2|TRBJ2-2|TRBD1
TGTGCCAGCGCGGGACAGGGCTTTGCCGGGGAGCTGTTTTTT
CASAGQGFAGELFF
>.|TRBV27|TRBJ2-1|TRBD1
TGTGCCAGCAGTTTAAGACAGGGGCGCAATGAGCAGTTCTTC
CASSLRQGRNEQFF
>.|TRBV10-3|TRBJ2-2|.
TGTGCCATCATGCGGGGTATCGCGAACACCGGGGAGCTGTTTTTT
CAIMRGIANTGELFF
>.|TRBV11-2|TRBJ2-1|TRBD2
TGTGCCAGCAGGTTCGCGGGGGGACCCTACAATGAGCAGTTCTTC
CASRFAGGPYNEQFF
>.|TRBV18|TRBJ2-2|TRBD1
TGTGCCAGTTCCCGGGACAGGGAGACCGGGGAGCTGTTTTTT
CASSRDRETGELFF
>.|TRBV7-9|TRBJ2-7|TRBD2
TGTGCCAGCAGCCTGGGGAGGGCCGGCGAGCAGTACTTC
CASSLGRAGEQYF
>.|TRBV7-9|TRBJ1-6|TRBD1
TGTGCCAGCAGCCAGGGACAGGGACCCGAACCCCTCCACTTT
CASSQGQGPEPLHF
>.|TRBV19|TRBJ1-1|.
TGTGCCAGCAGAACAGCTTCGAACACTGAAGCTTTCTTT
CASRTASNTEAFF
>.|TRBV7-8|TRBJ1-4|TRBD1
TGTGCCAGCAGCCCCGGGACAGGGAGTGAAAAACTGTTTTTT
CASSPGTGSEKLFF
>.|TRBV7-9|TRBJ1-5|.
TGTGCCAGCAGCGCACAGGGTAGCAGTCAGCCCCAGCATTTT
CASSAQGSSQPQHF
>few|TRBV28|TRBJ1-5|TRBD1
TGTGCCAGCAGTTTTTATGGGACAGGGAGTAATCAGCCCCAGCATTTT
CASSFYGTGSNQPQHF
>.|TRBV6-1|TRBJ2-1|TRBD1
TGTGCCAGCAGTGAATTCTTAGGCGACAGGGGATCGGACAATGAGCAGTTCTTC
CASSEFLGDRGSDNEQFF
>.|TRBV19|TRBJ2-7|TRBD1
TGTGCCAGTACCTCGGACAGGAACAGCTACGAGCAGTACTTC
CASTSDRNSYEQYF
>few|TRBV27|TRBJ1-4|TRBD1
TGTGCCAGCAGGGCCGGGACAGGGGGCTATGAAAAACTGTTTTTT
CASRAGTGGYEKLFF
>.|TRBV18|TRBJ1-1|.
TGTGCCAGCTCACCAGAGATTGAAGCTTTCTTT
CASSPEIEAFF
>.|TRBV3-1/TRBV3-2|TRBJ2-5|TRBD2
TGTGCCAGCAGCCAAAGGACTAGCGGGGGGCAGGAGACCCAGTACTTC
CASSQRTSGGQETQYF
>.|TRBV19|TRBJ1-2|TRBD1
TGTGCCAGTAGTATTAGCAGGGGGCGCGGCTATGGCTACACCTTC
CASSISRGRGYGYTF
>once|TRBV1|TRBJ2-3|.
TGCACCAGCAGCAGGGGACTAGCGGGGCCCCCTGGCACAGATACGCAGTATTTT
CTSSRGLAGPPGTDTQYF
>.|TRBV2|TRBJ1-2|TRBD1
TGTGCCAGCGTATGGACAGGGGGTTTCTATGGCTACACCTTC
CASVWTGGFYGYTF
>.|TRBV5-1|TRBJ1-1|.
TGCGCCAGCAGCTTGTGGGCAGAAATGAACACTGAAGCTTTCTTT
CASSLWAEMNTEAFF
>.|TRBV12-2|TRBJ1-1|.
TGTGCAAGTCGCTTATCCTTGGGGACAGGGTGGCCTGAAGCTTTCTTT
CASRLSLGTGWPEAFF
>.|TRBV11-3|TRBJ2-3|TRBD2
TGTGCCAGCAGCTTAGGTTACGGGGGGAAAGTAAATACGCAGTATTTT
CASSLGYGGKVNTQYF
>.|TRBV28|TRBJ1-5|.
TGTGCCAGCAGTCCAAACAGGACGCCCCAGCATTTT
CASSPNRTPQHF
>once|TRBV19|TRBJ2-7|TRBD1
TGTGCCAGTAGTATAGGCCGGGACAGCTACGAGCAGTACTTC
CASSIGRDSYEQYF
>.|TRBV2|TRBJ2-2|.
TGTGCCAGCAGTCCATTCACCGGGGAGCTGTTTTTT
CASSPFTGELFF
>.|TRBV12-5|TRBJ2-2|.
TGTGCTAGTTCGGACACAAACACCGGGGAGCTGTTTTTT
CASSDTNTGELFF
>.|TRBV7-9|TRBJ1-2|.
TGTGCCAGCAGCTTATGGATAGGGAATTCTGCGGGTAACTATGGCTACACCTTC
CASSLWIGNSAGNYGYTF
>once|TRBV29-1|TRBJ1-1|TRBD1
TGCAGCGTCCTGCGGACAGGGTTATCTCCGGGTACTGAAGCTTTCTTT
CSVLRTGLSPGTEAFF
>few|TRBV29-1|TRBJ1-1|.
TGCAGCGTTGGGGAGATTGGAGCTTTCTTT
CSVGEIGAFF
>.|TRBV27|TRBJ2-7|TRBD2
TGTGCCAGCAGGTGGAGCGGGGGTGTCTACGAGCAGTACTTC
CASRWSGGVYEQYF
>.|TRBV6-5|TRBJ1-2|TRBD1
TGTGCCAGCAGAGGACAGGGAAGCTATGGCTACACCTTC
CASRGQGSYGYTF
>.|TRBV7-9|TRBJ2-7|TRBD1
TGTGCCAGCAGCCCTCCCATACAGGGGCCGAGCTCCTACGAGCAGTACTTC
CASSPPIQGPSSYEQYF
>.|TRBV28|TRBJ1-5|.
TGTGCCAGCAGTCCAGGAGGGGCCCGGGTGTCGGGTCAGCCCCAGCATTTT
CASSPGGARVSGQPQHF
>.|TRBV27|TRBJ2-7|.
TGTGCCAGCAGCCAGGGGGGCGAGCAGTACTTC
CASSQGGEQYF